The rows below give T cell receptor beta chains drawn from one sample of a study of cytomegalovirus exposure and HLA in healthy donors. Clones were sequenced by immunoSEQ multiplex PCR, and TCRdb holds only the in-frame ones, with some missing. The data show over 75,000 clones, around four fifths seen once. Sequences were obtained from PBMCs. These receptors were taken from a man aged 50 to 60 in good health and CMV-seropositive. The CDR3 runs from the conserved cysteine through the conserved F or W. A D gene is named only where the DNA matches it firmly. Size values are once, few and many counts, or a class for expanded clones, and some rows have none.

abundance,v_gene,d_gene,j_gene,CDR3aa,CDR3nt
medium-sized,TRBV4-3,TRBD1,TRBJ1-1,CASSQRDREGTEAFF,TGCGCCAGCAGCCAGAGGGACAGGGAGGGCACTGAAGCTTTCTTT
.,TRBV10-3,TRBD1,TRBJ1-5,CAISEGQAYQPQHF,TGTGCCATCAGTGAGGGACAGGCTTATCAGCCCCAGCATTTT
.,TRBV5-4,TRBD2,TRBJ2-5,CASSLRLAGQETQYF,TGTGCCAGCAGCTTGAGGCTAGCGGGGCAAGAGACCCAGTACTTC
.,TRBV28,TRBD1,TRBJ1-6,CASSSGQGNSPLHF,TGTGCCAGCAGTTCCGGACAGGGGAATTCACCCCTCCACTTT
.,TRBV6-6,TRBD1,TRBJ2-5,CASEKGDRELETQYF,TGTGCCAGCGAGAAAGGGGACAGGGAATTAGAGACCCAGTACTTC
once,TRBV29-1,TRBD1,TRBJ1-2,CSVEDFDRAAYGYTF,TGCAGCGTTGAAGATTTTGACAGGGCGGCCTATGGCTACACCTTC
.,TRBV11-2,TRBD1,TRBJ2-7,CASSLDDRGLLNEQYF,TGTGCCAGCAGCTTAGATGACAGGGGGCTTCTTAACGAGCAGTACTTC
.,TRBV7-2,.,TRBJ2-7,CASSSPRTYEQYF,TGTGCCAGCAGCTCCCCCAGGACCTACGAGCAGTACTTC
.,TRBV10-2,.,TRBJ2-1,CASSETDNEQFF,TGCGCCAGCAGTGAGACGGACAATGAGCAGTTCTTC
.,TRBV30,.,TRBJ1-6,CAGDSGSGSYNSPLHF,TGTGCCGGGGACTCCGGCTCCGGATCCTATAATTCACCCCTCCACTTT
.,TRBV6-1,.,TRBJ1-1,CASSDRVVAEAFF,TGTGCCAGCAGTGACAGGGTTGTGGCTGAAGCTTTCTTT
.,TRBV6-5,.,TRBJ1-5,CASSPLTGVSQPQHF,TGTGCCAGCAGTCCCTTAACGGGGGTTAGTCAGCCCCAGCATTTT
.,TRBV2,.,TRBJ2-5,CASRAYETQYF,TGTGCCAGCAGGGCTTACGAGACCCAGTACTTC
.,TRBV27,.,TRBJ2-5,CASREGARETQYF,TGTGCCAGCAGGGAGGGGGCAAGGGAGACCCAGTACTTC
.,TRBV5-6,TRBD1,TRBJ1-5,CASSLSGQRGQPQHF,TGTGCCAGCAGCTTATCGGGACAGAGGGGTCAGCCCCAGCATTTT
.,TRBV7-9,.,TRBJ2-5,CASSQETQYF,TGTGCCAGCAGTCAGGAGACCCAGTACTTC
.,TRBV6-5,TRBD2,TRBJ2-3,CASRERGGRSDTQYF,TGTGCCAGCAGGGAGCGGGGGGGCCGTTCAGATACGCAGTATTTT
.,TRBV10-3,.,TRBJ1-1,CAILQGMNTEAFF,TGTGCCATCTTACAGGGAATGAACACTGAAGCTTTCTTT
few,TRBV25-1,TRBD2,TRBJ2-5,CASSDLKGSGGAAETQYF,TGTGCCAGCAGTGACCTCAAAGGAAGCGGGGGGGCAGCGGAGACCCAGTACTTC
.,TRBV5-4,.,TRBJ2-5,CASSLEGAGGQETQYF,TGTGCCAGCAGCTTGGAGGGGGCGGGAGGCCAAGAGACCCAGTACTTC
.,TRBV19,.,TRBJ2-1,CASSMPRQDGLEQFF,TGTGCCAGTAGTATGCCGCGACAGGATGGGCTGGAGCAGTTCTTC
.,TRBV4-2,TRBD2,TRBJ2-7,CASSQDPWGGYEQYF,TGTGCCAGCAGCCAAGACCCCTGGGGGGGCTACGAGCAGTACTTC
once,TRBV7-9,.,TRBJ1-1,CASSLGSSGTEAFF,TGTGCCAGCAGCTTAGGGTCGTCAGGCACTGAAGCTTTCTTT
.,TRBV28,.,TRBJ1-1,CASHRARYTEAFF,TGTGCCAGCCACAGGGCGAGGTACACTGAAGCTTTCTTT
.,TRBV9,.,TRBJ2-2,CASSDRATGELFF,TGTGCCAGCAGCGACAGGGCCACCGGGGAGCTGTTTTTT
.,TRBV6-5,.,TRBJ1-6,CASSYPQGNSPLHF,TGTGCCAGCAGTTACCCCCAGGGTAATTCACCCCTCCACTTT
few,TRBV28,.,TRBJ1-6,CASIRTSDSPLHF,TGTGCCAGCATAAGAACCTCGGATTCACCCCTCCACTTT
.,TRBV18,.,TRBJ1-2,CASSPGGQGYTF,TGTGCCAGCTCACCAGGGGGCCAAGGCTACACCTTC
.,TRBV28,TRBD2,TRBJ2-2,CASSPGGGGELFF,TGTGCCAGCAGCCCCGGGGGGGGCGGGGAGCTGTTTTTT
.,TRBV19,.,TRBJ1-5,CASSIDSSQGYQPQHF,TGTGCCAGTAGTATAGATTCATCGCAGGGTTATCAGCCCCAGCATTTT
.,TRBV13,.,TRBJ1-1,CASSPPGLTEAFF,TGTGCCAGCAGCCCACCAGGGCTCACTGAAGCTTTCTTT
.,TRBV10-3,.,TRBJ2-7,CAISADYQSSYEQYF,TGTGCCATCAGTGCGGACTACCAGTCCTCCTACGAGCAGTACTTC
.,TRBV6-1,.,TRBJ1-4,CASSEAWTGATNEKLFF,TGTGCCAGCAGTGAAGCGTGGACGGGGGCAACTAATGAAAAACTGTTTTTT
.,TRBV15,.,TRBJ1-3,CATSATASGNTIYF,TGTGCCACCAGCGCGACAGCTTCTGGAAACACCATATATTTT
.,TRBV4-3,.,TRBJ2-7,CASSQERGYYEQYF,TGCGCCAGCAGCCAAGAAAGGGGCTACTACGAGCAGTACTTC
once,TRBV6-1,.,TRBJ2-5,CASSTVKQETQYF,TGTGCCAGTTCGACAGTAAAGCAAGAGACCCAGTACTTC
.,TRBV11-2,TRBD2,TRBJ2-5,CASSLVSSGGAQETQYF,TGTGCCAGCAGCTTAGTCTCTAGCGGGGGGGCCCAAGAGACCCAGTACTTC
few,TRBV18,.,TRBJ1-3,CASSPEMRSGDRNTIYF,TGTGCCAGCTCACCAGAAATGAGGTCCGGAGACCGAAACACCATATATTTT